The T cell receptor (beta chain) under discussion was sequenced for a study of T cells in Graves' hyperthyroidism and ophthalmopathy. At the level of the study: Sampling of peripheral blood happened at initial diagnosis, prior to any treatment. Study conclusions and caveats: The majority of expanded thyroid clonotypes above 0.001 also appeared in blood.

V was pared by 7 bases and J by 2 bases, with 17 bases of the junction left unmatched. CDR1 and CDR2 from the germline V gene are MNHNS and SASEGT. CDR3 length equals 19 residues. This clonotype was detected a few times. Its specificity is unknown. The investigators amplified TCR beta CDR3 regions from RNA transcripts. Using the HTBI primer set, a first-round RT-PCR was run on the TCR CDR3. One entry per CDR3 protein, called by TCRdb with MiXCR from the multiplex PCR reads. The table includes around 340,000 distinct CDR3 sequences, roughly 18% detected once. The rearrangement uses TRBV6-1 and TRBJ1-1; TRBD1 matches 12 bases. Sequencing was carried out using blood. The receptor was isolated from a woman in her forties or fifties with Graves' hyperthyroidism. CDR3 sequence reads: CASNPGQGAVFVINTEAFF. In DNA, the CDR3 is TGTGCCAGCAACCCGGGACAGGGGGCAGTCTTTGTGATAAACACTGAAGCTTTCTTT.